The rows below give T cell receptor beta chains drawn from one sample of a study of radiotherapy plus CTLA-4 blockade in lung cancer. Sequencing was performed with immunoSEQ multiplex PCR; in TCRdb, only in-frame clones are kept and a portion is missing. The table lists approximately 12,000 clones, around 84% of them singletons. Sample: peripheral blood, taken from a patient treated with radiotherapy plus ipilimumab. The receptor set was obtained from a human donor with non-small cell lung cancer that progressed on radiotherapy plus ipilimumab. CDR3s include the opening cysteine and the closing phenylalanine or tryptophan. D genes are given only for firm matches.

d_call	j_call	v_call	cdr3_aa	cdr3_nt
-	TRBJ1-2	TRBV5-5	CASSPTAGNNGYTF	TGTGCCAGCAGCCCGACGGCGGGGAATAATGGCTACACCTTC
-	TRBJ2-7	TRBV18	CASSPSNYEQYF	TGTGCCAGCTCACCATCAAACTACGAGCAGTACTTC
-	TRBJ2-7	TRBV1	CTSSQAPGQAGGGVEQYF	TGCACCAGCAGCCAAGCTCCGGGACAGGCCGGGGGGGGCGTCGAGCAGTACTTC
-	TRBJ2-3	TRBV25-1	CASRSDGPTDTQYF	TGTGCCAGCAGATCAGACGGCCCCACAGATACGCAGTATTTT
-	TRBJ1-5	TRBV7-6	CASSPQGNNQPQHF	TGTGCCAGCAGCCCACAGGGAAACAATCAGCCCCAGCATTTT
-	TRBJ1-1	TRBV19	CASSSGVRTEAFF	TGTGCCAGTAGTTCGGGGGTCCGGACTGAAGCTTTCTTT
TRBD1	TRBJ1-5	TRBV7-2	CASSFTGDQPQHF	TGTGCCAGCAGCTTCACAGGGGACCAGCCCCAGCATTTT
-	TRBJ1-2	TRBV27	CASSFGWGAGNYGYTF	TGTGCCAGCAGTTTCGGGTGGGGAGCGGGGAACTATGGCTACACCTTC
-	TRBJ2-7	TRBV5-1	CASSSGGSPYEQYF	TGCGCCAGCAGCTCCGGGGGCAGCCCCTACGAGCAGTACTTC
TRBD1	TRBJ1-2	TRBV5-6	CASSRGQGATGYTF	TGTGCCAGCAGCAGGGGACAGGGGGCGACGGGCTACACCTTC
-	TRBJ1-2	TRBV4-1	CASSQESSLYGYTF	TGCGCCAGCAGCCAAGAGTCCAGCCTCTATGGCTACACCTTC
-	TRBJ2-5	TRBV9	CASSPGAGRSQETQYF	TGTGCCAGCAGCCCGGGGGCAGGGAGGAGCCAAGAGACCCAGTACTTC
TRBD1	TRBJ1-1	TRBV19	CASSIQFGQVGTEAFF	TGTGCCAGTAGTATACAATTCGGACAGGTAGGCACTGAAGCTTTCTTT
TRBD2	TRBJ2-1	TRBV5-4	CASSLGGGYTYNEQFF	TGTGCCAGCAGCTTGGGCGGGGGGTATACCTACAATGAGCAGTTCTTC
-	TRBJ1-5	TRBV19	CASSLRRVDQPQHF	TGTGCCAGTAGTCTCAGGCGAGTAGATCAGCCCCAGCATTTT
TRBD2	TRBJ2-7	TRBV18	CASSPSGLAGAEQYF	TGTGCCAGCTCACCATCGGGACTAGCGGGGGCGGAGCAGTACTTC
TRBD2	TRBJ2-5	TRBV5-1	CASSGTSGSSETQYF	TGCGCCAGCAGCGGGACTAGCGGATCATCGGAGACCCAGTACTTC
TRBD1	TRBJ2-3	TRBV6-5	CASRQGGGADTQYF	TGTGCCAGCAGACAGGGGGGTGGCGCAGATACGCAGTATTTT
TRBD2	TRBJ2-5	TRBV9	CASSAGTRYETQYF	TGTGCCAGCAGCGCCGGGACTAGATACGAGACCCAGTACTTC
TRBD1	TRBJ1-6	TRBV6-5	CASSRDRGNSPLHF	TGTGCCAGCAGCCGGGACAGGGGTAATTCACCCCTCCACTTT
-	TRBJ2-2	TRBV4-1	CASSRTLTVNTGELFF	TGCGCCAGCAGCCGAACATTGACAGTGAACACCGGGGAGCTGTTTTTT
-	TRBJ1-1	TRBV6-6	CASHLPNTEAFF	TGTGCCTCCCACCTACCGAACACTGAAGCTTTCTTT
-	TRBJ2-1	TRBV11-3	CASSSRLGLNEQFF	TGTGCCAGCAGCTCCCGGTTGGGGCTCAATGAGCAGTTCTTC
-	TRBJ1-2	TRBV2	CASGQSPNYGYTF	TGTGCCAGTGGACAGTCCCCTAACTATGGCTACACCTTC